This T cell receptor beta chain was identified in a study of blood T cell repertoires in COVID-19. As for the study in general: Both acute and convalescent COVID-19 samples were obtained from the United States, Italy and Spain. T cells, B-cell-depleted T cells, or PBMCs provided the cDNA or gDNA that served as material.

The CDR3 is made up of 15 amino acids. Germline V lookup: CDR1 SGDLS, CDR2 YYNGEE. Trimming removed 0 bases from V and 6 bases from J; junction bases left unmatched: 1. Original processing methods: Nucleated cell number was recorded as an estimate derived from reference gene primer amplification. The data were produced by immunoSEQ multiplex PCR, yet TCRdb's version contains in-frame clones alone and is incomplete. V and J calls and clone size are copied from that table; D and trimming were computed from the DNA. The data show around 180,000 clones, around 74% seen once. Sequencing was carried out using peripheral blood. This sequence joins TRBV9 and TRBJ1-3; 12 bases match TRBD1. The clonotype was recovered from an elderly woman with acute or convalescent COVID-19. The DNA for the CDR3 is TGTGCCAGCAGCGTAGGGGGACAGGGGGCAAACACCATATATTTT. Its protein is CASSVGGQGANTIYF.